This entry lists 20 T cell receptor beta chains sequenced from one sample in a study of early T cells in non-severe SARS-CoV-2 infection. One entry per CDR3 protein results from TCRdb running MiXCR on the 5' RACE reads. There are approximately 34,000 distinct CDR3 sequences in the sample; 7.9% occur only once, and 9.5% to 15% lies in the top ten. Source: whole blood, taken at baseline. The receptors were sampled from an adult who was a healthcare worker with PCR-confirmed SARS-CoV-2 infection or an uninfected control (not recorded which).

The V gene is TRBV2, the J gene TRBJ1-5, with TRBD1 matching over 8 bases. This CDR3 spans 14 amino acids. Unmatched junction bases numbered 0, after V lost 4 bases and J lost 1 base. Germline CDR1 and CDR2: SNHLY and FYNNEI. The DNA of the CDR3 is TGTGCCAGCAGTGGGGACAGGAGCAATCAGCCCCAGCATTTT. Its protein is CASSGDRSNQPQHF.

The chain combines TRBV3-1 with TRBJ2-7; no clear D. The ends were cut back, 1 base at V and 5 bases at J, with 3 bases in the middle. Germline V lookup: CDR1 LGHDT, CDR2 YNNKEL (reference sequence). The CDR3 has 11 amino acids. CDR3 bases: TGTGCCAGCAGCCAAGGGAACGAGCAGTACTTC. Its translation is CASSQGNEQYF.

In its sample, this clonotype is medium-sized. This chain joins TRBV7-9 and TRBJ1-1; D might be TRBD1 (6 bases). CDR1 and CDR2 (germline): SEHNR, FQNEAQ (reference sequence). This CDR3 has 14 residues. The ends were cut back, 5 bases at V and 5 bases at J, with 15 bases in the middle. CDR3 bases: TGTGCCAGCAGCCCAGAACCAGGGGTGACTGAAGCTTTCTTT. The encoded protein is CASSPEPGVTEAFF. The whole variable domain, filled in from reference TRBV7-9 and TRBJ1-1, reads DTGVSQNPRHKITKRGQNVTFRCDPISEHNRLYWYRQTLGQGPEFLTYFQNEAQLEKSRLLSDRFSAERPKGSFSTLEIQRTEQGDSAMYLCASSPEPGVTEAFFGQGTRLTVV.

The chain carries TRBV11-2 and TRBJ2-3, with 8 nucleotides matching TRBD1. Looked up from germline, CDR1 is SGHAT and CDR2 is FQNNGV. The V and J ends lost 3 bases and 5 bases, in that order; junction bases with no gene match: 7. This CDR3 spans 15 amino acids. This chain's CDR3 is CASSFRTGFLDTQYF. CDR3 sequence (DNA): TGTGCCAGCAGCTTCAGGACAGGGTTCTTAGATACGCAGTATTTT.

This chain connects TRBV20-1 to TRBJ2-5, with D perhaps matching TRBD1 (6 bases). CDR1 and CDR2 (germline): DFQATT, SNEGSKA (reference sequence). The length of the CDR3 is 16 residues. Deletions cut 3 bases from V and 3 bases from J, with 20 bases between. The CDR3 sequence: CSARVAPGQIEETQYF. The CDR3 DNA follows: TGCAGTGCTAGGGTAGCTCCGGGACAAATTGAAGAGACCCAGTACTTC.

Only a few counts were recorded for this clonotype. The chain links TRBV29-1 to TRBJ2-3; possible D gene TRBD2, 5 bases. Germline-derived CDR1 and CDR2 are SQVTM and ANQGSEA. The CDR3 covers 14 residues. V dropped 6 bases and J dropped 4 bases, with 17 bases sitting between them. DNA for the CDR3: TGCAGCGTGAGGGATGGGAAGGACGCAGATACGCAGTATTTT. Protein sequence: CSVRDGKDADTQYF.

This clonotype was seen more than once but under ten times. V is TRBV20-1 and J is TRBJ1-1; no reliable D call. The CDR3 is 14 amino acids. The germline gives CDR1 DFQATT, CDR2 SNEGSKA (reference sequence). The V end lost 5 bases, the J end lost 1 base, and 14 bases lay between the germline ends. CDR3 DNA: TGCAGTGCTCTTTCACCTGGAGGGAACACTGAAGCTTTCTTT. Translating it yields CSALSPGGNTEAFF.

At least ten counts were recorded for this clonotype. The chain couples TRBV6-1 to TRBJ1-2; the match to TRBD1 covers 9 bases. V gave up 6 bases and J gave up 7 bases; unmatched junction bases: 9. The CDR3 extends over 14 amino acids. Germline lookup yields CDR1 MNHNS and CDR2 SASEGT. CDR3 coding DNA: TGTGCCAGCAGCGCGGGACAGGGAAGTTTTGGCTACACCTTC. Translation gives CASSAGQGSFGYTF.

In its sample, this clonotype was seen a few times. The chain recombines TRBV7-3 with TRBJ2-2; the D gene could be TRBD1 or TRBD2 (5 bases each). V was clipped by 4 bases and J by 6 bases, with 9 bases between them. Germline CDR1 and CDR2: SGHTA and FQGTGA. This CDR3 contains 13 residues. CDR3 DNA sequence: TGTGCCAGCAGCTCGGGACCCTCCGGGGAGCTGTTTTTT. It codes for CASSSGPSGELFF. Full variable domain (outside the CDR3, taken from reference TRBV7-3 and TRBJ2-2): GAGVSQTPSNKVTEKGKYVELRCDPISGHTALYWYRQSLGQGPEFLIYFQGTGAADDSGLPNDRFFAVRPEGSVSTLKIQRTERGDSAVYLCASSSGPSGELFFGEGSRLTVL.

This clonotype was counted at least ten times. The chain links TRBV7-6 to TRBJ2-3; 8 bases are a match to TRBD1. This CDR3 is 16 amino acids long. V shed 4 bases and J 0 bases; nucleotides not matched to a gene: 6. The germline V gene has CDR1 SGHVS and CDR2 FNYEAQ. CDR3 in amino acids: CASSSPGGPSTDTQYF. Here the CDR3 DNA reads TGTGCCAGCAGCTCTCCAGGGGGCCCGAGCACAGATACGCAGTATTTT.

This clonotype was found a few times. This chain joins TRBV4-3 and TRBJ2-7; TRBD2 aligns across 12 bases. In germline, CDR1 is LGHNA, CDR2 YSLEER. V was pared by 2 bases and J by 1 base, with 3 bases of the junction left unmatched. This CDR3 region has 16 residues. This CDR3 is CASSQQLAGGSYEQYF. The CDR3 nucleotides are TGCGCCAGCAGCCAACAACTAGCGGGGGGATCCTACGAGCAGTACTTC.

This clonotype has ten or more counts. CDR3 nucleotides: TGTGCCAGCAGCTTCCGGAACTCTGGGGCCAACGTCCTGACTTTC. The encoded protein is CASSFRNSGANVLTF. The chain combines TRBV5-6 with TRBJ2-6; D ambiguous. Trimming stripped 2 bases from V and 0 bases from J, with 6 bases between. Germline V gene lookup returns CDR1 SGHDT and CDR2 YYEEEE. This CDR3 contains 15 residues.

V usage is TRBV7-9 and J usage is TRBJ1-1; 7 nucleotides line up with TRBD1. The CDR3 consists of 17 residues. CDR1 is SEHNR and CDR2 is FQNEAQ in the germline V gene (reference sequence). The junction had 13 bases not matched to a gene; V was cut back by 5 bases and J by 1 base. CDR3 sequence reads: CASSPLRRDSKNTEAFF. The CDR3 region has the DNA TGTGCCAGCAGCCCCCTGAGGAGGGACAGCAAGAACACTGAAGCTTTCTTT.

The table lists this clonotype with a count of one. This may be a read error: a much more frequent sequence differs by one nucleotide. This chain connects TRBV28 to TRBJ1-3; possibly TRBD1 for D (5 bases). This CDR3 has 16 amino acids. From germline, CDR1 is MDHEN and CDR2 SYDVKM. Trimming pared 6 bases from V and 5 bases from J, leaving 20 bases between. The CDR3 DNA follows: TGTGCCAGCAGGTCCGGGACCTCCGCCCGCAGAAACACCATATATTTT. This gives the protein CASRSGTSARRNTIYF.

This clonotype was seen many times. The chain employs TRBV20-1 and TRBJ1-2; perhaps TRBD1 as D (6 bases). The V gene lost 2 bases and the J gene lost 4 bases, with 14 bases spanning the gap. Germline CDR1 DFQATT, CDR2 SNEGSKA (reference sequence). CDR3 length: 14 amino acids. CDR3 amino acids: CSARPAGASYGYTF. For the CDR3, the DNA is TGCAGTGCTAGACCCGCGGGGGCGAGCTATGGCTACACCTTC.

This clonotype was picked up many times. The chain has TRBV14 and TRBJ1-2, with D maybe TRBD1 (5 bases). The CDR3 is made up of 14 amino acids. From germline, CDR1 is SGHDN and CDR2 FVKESK. Trimming removed 4 bases from V and 7 bases from J, with 16 bases in between. This CDR3 is CASSPRQYAGGYTF. The CDR3 DNA is TGTGCCAGCAGCCCTCGACAGTACGCGGGTGGCTACACCTTC.

This clonotype has ten or more counts. The chain is built from TRBV28 and TRBJ2-4; D is perhaps TRBD1 (5 bases). There are 12 residues in the CDR3. Per germline, CDR1 MDHEN and CDR2 SYDVKM. V shed 3 bases and J shed 7 bases, with 7 bases lying between them. This chain's CDR3 is CASSLQGNIQYF. In DNA, the CDR3 is TGTGCCAGCAGTTTGCAGGGTAACATTCAGTACTTC. Full variable domain (missing parts from reference TRBV28 and TRBJ2-4): DVKVTQSSRYLVKRTGEKVFLECVQDMDHENMFWYRQDPGLGLRLIYFSYDVKMKEKGDIPEGYSVSREKKERFSLILESASTNQTSMYLCASSLQGNIQYFGAGTRLSVL.

Ten or more counts support this clonotype. The J gene is TRBJ2-7, the V gene TRBV6-5, with D hard to call. The CDR3 has 15 amino acids. Germline values: CDR1 MNHEY, CDR2 SVGAGI. V lost 1 base and J lost 2, with 12 bases in between. This CDR3 reads CASSYFSLNAYEQYF. CDR3 DNA sequence: TGTGCCAGCAGTTACTTTAGCCTTAATGCCTACGAGCAGTACTTC.

Only a few counts were recorded for this clonotype. The chain has TRBV19 and TRBJ2-1; 8 nucleotides align to TRBD2. CDR1 is LNHDA, CDR2 SQIVND, per germline (reference sequence). The CDR3 is made up of 15 amino acids. Unmatched junction bases numbered 8, after V lost 6 bases and J lost 4 bases. CDR3: CASRWVGGGYNEQFF. The CDR3 nucleotides are TGTGCCAGTAGATGGGTTGGCGGGGGGTACAATGAGCAGTTCTTC.

This clonotype was counted many times. The chain has TRBV29-1 and TRBJ2-1; D remains unclear. Trimming took off 4 bases at V and 8 bases at J, with 15 bases between the two ends. The length of the CDR3 is 13 residues. Germline V gives CDR1 SQVTM, CDR2 ANQGSEA. In nucleotides, the CDR3 is TGCAGCGTTGCCCGTTTACGTGGCGATGAGCAGTTCTTC. Amino acid sequence: CSVARLRGDEQFF.